Below, 13 T cell receptor beta chains from the same sample are listed, as sequenced in a study of shared clonotypes between healthy human individuals. The assay was immunoSEQ multiplex PCR, and TCRdb's table has in-frame clones only and misses some. This sample has approximately 350,000 clones; about 97% occur once, and the top ten carry 0.32%. Sequencing used memory CD8+ T cells sorted from blood. The subset is: CD45RO+ cells pooled with CCR7-negative TemRA cells. The receptors were sampled from a man aged 25 to 40 in good health.

The chain joins TRBV6-5 to TRBJ2-7, with 12 bases lining up with TRBD2. The CDR3 runs to 14 residues. Trimming at V came to 6 bases and at J to 3 bases, leaving 3 bases not matched to a gene. The germline V gene has CDR1 MNHEY and CDR2 SVGAGI. The CDR3 nucleotides read TGTGCCAGCAGAGAACTAGCGGGAGGCTACGAGCAGTACTTC. Amino acids: CASRELAGGYEQYF.

The V call is TRBV28, the J call TRBJ2-5; 9 nucleotides agree with TRBD2. The CDR3 is made up of 14 amino acids. Germline V lookup: CDR1 MDHEN, CDR2 SYDVKM. Losses at the gene ends were 1 base for V and 5 bases for J; bases not matched to a gene: 2. CDR3 coding DNA: TGTGCCAGCAGTTTATCCAGCGGGAGGGAGACCCAGTACTTC. It codes for CASSLSSGRETQYF. Combining the CDR3 with reference TRBV28 and TRBJ2-5 gives the whole variable domain DVKVTQSSRYLVKRTGEKVFLECVQDMDHENMFWYRQDPGLGLRLIYFSYDVKMKEKGDIPEGYSVSREKKERFSLILESASTNQTSMYLCASSLSSGRETQYFGPGTRLLVL.

The chain is built from TRBV11-2 and TRBJ2-2, with 7 bases fitting TRBD2. The CDR3 sequence is 13 residues long. The ends lost 9 bases at V and 0 bases at J; junction bases unmatched: 1. Germline V gene lookup returns CDR1 SGHAT and CDR2 FQNNGV. Here the CDR3 DNA reads TGTGCCAGTCTAGCGGCGAACACCGGGGAGCTGTTTTTT. It codes for CASLAANTGELFF.

The chain carries TRBV11-3 and TRBJ2-1; possible D gene TRBD1, 5 bases. The CDR3 runs to 12 residues. The ends were cut back, 5 bases at V and 9 bases at J, with 11 bases in the middle. The germline V gene has CDR1 SGHNT and CDR2 YENEEA. The CDR3 is CASSPQEPEQFF. The CDR3 DNA follows: TGTGCCAGCAGCCCACAGGAGCCTGAGCAGTTCTTC.

The J gene is TRBJ2-1, the V gene TRBV10-2, with D hard to call. V lost 0 bases and J 7 bases, leaving 7 bases between the germline ends. CDR1 is WSHSY and CDR2 is SAAADI in the germline V gene. The CDR3 loop spans 13 amino acids. The CDR3 sequence is CASSESSRNEQFF. As DNA, the CDR3 is TGCGCCAGCAGTGAGTCGAGTAGGAATGAGCAGTTCTTC.

Comments on this clone: A junction boundary mismatches the germline segment, possibly from a read error. The V and J genes are TRBV7-7 and TRBJ2-3, with TRBD1 matching 7 bases. Germline CDR1 is SSHAT and CDR2 is FNYEAQ (reference sequence). This CDR3 spans 15 amino acids. The CDR3 nucleotides read TGTGCTAGCAGCTCTGGACAGGCCTACACAGATACGCAGTATTTT. It codes for CASSSGQAYTDTQYF.

The chain carries TRBV11-2 and TRBJ2-3; D unresolved. Germline CDR1 SGHAT, CDR2 FQNNGV. The CDR3 length is 14 residues. The V and J ends lost 1 base and 2 bases respectively, with 7 bases between them. CDR3 in amino acids: CASSLGRFTDTQYF. In nucleotides, the CDR3 is TGTGCCAGCAGCTTAGGCAGGTTCACAGATACGCAGTATTTT.

This chain uses TRBV5-1 with TRBJ1-6; TRBD1 matches at 9 bases. The CDR3 extends over 14 amino acids. The V segment lost 5 bases and the J segment 7 bases; nucleotides outside the gene matches: 4. Per the germline V gene, CDR1 is SGHRS and CDR2 is YFSETQ. Here the CDR3 reads CASSRDRVNSPLHF. The CDR3 DNA reads as TGCGCCAGCAGTCGGGACAGGGTGAATTCACCCCTCCACTTT.

This sequence joins TRBV6-1 and TRBJ2-7; the D is unclear. Germline-derived CDR1 and CDR2 are MNHNS and SASEGT. V lost 1 base and J 6 bases, leaving 1 base between the germline ends. This CDR3 is built from 10 residues. Here the CDR3 DNA reads TGTGCCAGCAGTGAAGGCGAGCAGTACTTC. The encoded protein is CASSEGEQYF.

The chain has TRBV18 and TRBJ1-2; the D gene is possibly TRBD1 (6 bases). There are 14 residues in the CDR3. V lost 4 bases, J lost 0 bases, and 9 bases lay in between. Germline V gives CDR1 KGHSH, CDR2 LQKENI. CDR3 in amino acids: CASSLDSPNYGYTF. In DNA, the CDR3 is TGTGCCAGCTCACTGGACAGTCCTAACTATGGCTACACCTTC.

The V and J genes are TRBV2 and TRBJ1-4; no clear D. The CDR3 totals 14 residues. Germline V lookup: CDR1 SNHLY, CDR2 FYNNEI. V was cut by 7 bases and J by 1 base, with 10 bases left in between. CDR3 in DNA: TGTGCCAGCAAATTAACGTTAACTAATGAAAAACTGTTTTTT. Translation gives CASKLTLTNEKLFF. The full variable domain, in which reference TRBV2 and TRBJ1-4 provide the parts outside the CDR3, is EPEVTQTPSHQVTQMGQEVILRCVPISNHLYFYWYRQILGQKVEFLVSFYNNEISEKSEIFDDQFSVERPDGSNFTLKIRSTKLEDSAMYFCASKLTLTNEKLFFGSGTQLSVL.

The V gene is TRBV27, the J gene TRBJ2-5; TRBD2 matches at 11 bases. The V gene end was trimmed by 4 bases and the J gene end by 5 bases; junction bases not matched to a gene: 12. This CDR3 contains 17 residues. The germline CDR1 and CDR2 sequences are MNHEY and SMNVEV (reference sequence). The chain's CDR3 is CASSSISGRVSGETQYF. The CDR3 bases are TGTGCCAGCAGTTCTATTAGCGGGAGGGTCTCTGGGGAGACCCAGTACTTC.

The chain joins TRBV4-2 to TRBJ2-5; D is unclear. Germline CDR1 is LGHNA and CDR2 is YNFKEQ. The V and J ends lost 0 bases and 4 bases respectively, with 6 bases between them. The CDR3 extends over 13 amino acids. The CDR3 protein is CASSQDPGETQYF. The DNA of the CDR3 is TGTGCCAGCAGCCAAGATCCGGGAGAGACCCAGTACTTC.